A single sample gave rise to the 27 T cell receptor beta chains below, sequenced in a study of sequential checkpoint blockade in melanoma. Noted treatment: randomized to nivolumab then ipilimumab (arm A) or the reverse (arm B). Profiling relied on immunoSEQ multiplex PCR, and the TCRdb table lists in-frame clones only, not all of them. In the table there are about 22,000 clones, nearly 70% of which are singletons. Source: CD8+ T cells sorted from blood (inferred from file names), taken from a patient given nivolumab and ipilimumab in sequence. The receptors were gathered from a human donor with melanoma.

V and J are TRBV7-3 and TRBJ2-7; TRBD2 matches at 7 bases. V lost 5 bases and J lost 6; bases outside the gene matches: 4. The CDR3 consists of 12 residues. In germline, CDR1 is SGHTA, CDR2 FQGTGA. This CDR3 reads CASSRTGGEQYF. The CDR3 DNA sequence: TGTGCCAGCAGCCGGACGGGGGGCGAGCAGTACTTC.

The V and J genes are TRBV7-2 and TRBJ2-7; maybe TRBD2 (6 bases). Per the germline V gene, CDR1 is SGHTA and CDR2 is FQGNSA. V was trimmed by 0 bases and J by 0 bases, leaving 9 bases between them. The CDR3 has 15 residues. The CDR3 DNA reads TGTGCCAGCAGCTTAGCGGCGGGGTCCTCCTACGAGCAGTACTTC. This translates into CASSLAAGSSYEQYF.

The genes are TRBV5-6 and TRBJ2-3; 9 positions agree with TRBD2. V dropped 6 bases and J dropped 0; count of bases not matched to a gene: 11. Germline V lookup: CDR1 SGHDT, CDR2 YYEEEE. The CDR3 runs to 17 residues. The CDR3: CASMLLAGVPSTDTQYF. DNA of the CDR3: TGTGCCAGCATGCTACTAGCGGGCGTTCCTAGCACAGATACGCAGTATTTT.

J is TRBJ2-7 and V is TRBV11-2; 8 bases agree with TRBD1. Germline CDR1 SGHAT, CDR2 FQNNGV. The CDR3 runs 13 residues. V shed 5 bases and J 3 bases; nucleotides not matched to a gene: 3. This CDR3 is CASSPGQGYEQYV. As DNA, the CDR3 is TGTGCCAGCAGCCCCGGACAGGGCTACGAGCAGTACGTC.

The chain employs TRBV5-6 and TRBJ2-2; 7 bases match TRBD1. The CDR3 covers 14 residues. In germline, CDR1 is SGHDT, CDR2 YYEEEE. With V trimmed by 3 bases and J by 6 bases, 5 bases remained unmatched. The DNA of the CDR3 is TGTGCCAGCAGCTCTACAGGGGACGCCGGGGAGCTGTTTTTT. Translated: CASSSTGDAGELFF.

The chain carries TRBV6-5 and TRBJ2-1, with TRBD2 matching over 8 bases. CDR3 size: 15 residues. Germline V gives CDR1 MNHEY, CDR2 SVGAGI. The trim removed 2 bases at V and 0 bases at J, leaving 0 bases unmatched. The CDR3 DNA reads TGTGCCAGCAGTTACGCGGGGGGCTCCTACAATGAGCAGTTCTTC. It codes for CASSYAGGSYNEQFF.

The chain combines TRBV10-3 with TRBJ1-1, with 9 bases fitting TRBD1. Germline trimming cut 0 bases from V and 0 bases from J; bases unmatched to any gene: 5. This CDR3 comprises 17 residues. Germline V gene data show CDR1 as ENHRY and CDR2 as SYGVKD. The CDR3 bases are TGTGCCATCAGTGAGTCAGGACAGGGGTTAATGAACACTGAAGCTTTCTTT. It encodes CAISESGQGLMNTEAFF.

This chain connects TRBV2 to TRBJ2-2; 7 bases fit TRBD1. J lost 9 bases, V lost 7 bases, and 17 bases had no gene match. Germline V gene lookup returns CDR1 SNHLY and CDR2 FYNNEI. The CDR3 extends over 16 amino acids. CDR3 DNA sequence: TGTGCCAGCACGAAAAACAGGGGATTTTTCGACCGGGAGCTGTTTTTT. Translated, it gives CASTKNRGFFDRELFF.

This clone occurred once. CDR3 coding DNA: TGTGCCAGCAGCTTAAGCGGGGGGGGTTCCTACGAGCAGTACGTC. Translated, it gives CASSLSGGGSYEQYV. The chain joins TRBV7-9 to TRBJ2-7, with 10 positions matching TRBD2. The CDR3 is 15 residues long. V was pared by 2 bases and J by 1 base, with 2 bases of the junction left unmatched. Germline V gene sequence: CDR1 SEHNR, CDR2 FQNEAQ (reference sequence).

This chain connects TRBV27 to TRBJ2-7, with 7 bases fitting TRBD1. The CDR3 spans 13 residues. CDR1 MNHEY and CDR2 SMNVEV come from the germline V gene (reference sequence). V trimming: 4 bases; J trimming: 4 bases; junction bases outside the gene matches: 4. This chain's CDR3 is CASSSGQKYEQYF. Written as DNA, the CDR3 is TGTGCCAGCAGTTCGGGACAGAAGTACGAGCAGTACTTC.

The chain is built from TRBV7-2 and TRBJ1-2; D call uncertain. The CDR3 is 15 amino acids. V lost 0 bases to trimming and J lost 4 bases, with 12 bases between them. Germline lookup yields CDR1 SGHTA and CDR2 FQGNSA. This chain's CDR3 is CASSLASSQFYGYTF. CDR3 DNA sequence: TGTGCCAGCAGCTTAGCGTCCTCCCAGTTCTATGGCTACACCTTC.

The V and J genes are TRBV6-6 and TRBJ2-1; perhaps TRBD1 as D (6 bases). The CDR3 is 13 amino acids. V dropped 2 bases and J dropped 10 bases, with 12 bases sitting between them. Germline-derived CDR1 and CDR2 are MNHNY and SVGAGI (reference sequence). CDR3 DNA: TGTGCCAGCAGTTACCCCTCCGGGACAGAGCAGTTCTTC. Amino acids: CASSYPSGTEQFF.

The V and J genes are TRBV7-9 and TRBJ2-3, with 8 bases that match TRBD1. V dropped 3 bases and J dropped 5; count of bases not matched to a gene: 7. Looked up from germline, CDR1 is SEHNR and CDR2 is FQNEAQ (reference sequence). The CDR3 runs to 15 residues. CDR3 nucleotide sequence: TGTGCCAGCAGCTTGTTGACAGGGGTAGGAGATACGCAGTATTTT. It is translated as CASSLLTGVGDTQYF.

This sequence joins TRBV4-3 and TRBJ2-1, with 9 bases fitting TRBD2. CDR1 is LGHNA, CDR2 YSLEER, per germline. The CDR3 totals 17 residues. Trimming at V came to 2 bases and at J to 5 bases, leaving 10 bases not matched to a gene. CDR3 loop: CASSQIFAGGTDNEQFF. CDR3 in DNA: TGCGCCAGCAGCCAAATATTTGCGGGGGGGACTGACAATGAGCAGTTCTTC.

The chain is built from TRBV7-9 and TRBJ1-2; D might be TRBD1 (5 bases). Germline-derived CDR1 and CDR2 are SEHNR and FQNEAQ (reference sequence). V was pared by 2 bases and J by 3 bases, with 10 bases between. The CDR3 consists of 14 residues. The CDR3 DNA reads TGTGCCAGCAGCTTAAGCAGGGTCGACTATGGCTACACCTTC. Translated, it gives CASSLSRVDYGYTF.

The chain recombines TRBV28 with TRBJ1-1; 8 positions agree with TRBD1. This CDR3 is 13 amino acids long. Per germline, CDR1 MDHEN and CDR2 SYDVKM. The trim removed 6 bases at V and 4 bases at J, leaving 4 bases unmatched. The CDR3 DNA is TGTGCCAGCAGGCAGGGGGCAGGCACTGAAGCTTTCTTT. The encoded protein is CASRQGAGTEAFF.

The gene calls are TRBV28 and TRBJ2-7, with 8 positions matching TRBD1. Per germline, CDR1 MDHEN and CDR2 SYDVKM. CDR3 size: 16 residues. Trimming took 6 bases from V and 5 from J; bases not matched to a gene: 15. The CDR3 coding sequence is TGTGCCAGCAGCTCCTCGTCCTCAGGGGGCATCCACGAGCAGTACGTC. It is translated as CASSSSSSGGIHEQYV.

The V and J genes are TRBV4-2 and TRBJ2-1, with 8 nucleotides matching TRBD2. The CDR3 is made up of 18 amino acids. Losses at the gene ends were 4 bases for V and 2 bases for J; bases not matched to a gene: 13. Germline V lookup: CDR1 LGHNA, CDR2 YNFKEQ. CDR3 sequence (DNA): TGTGCCAGCAGCCCCCTTTTAGCGGGGTCCATCACCTACAATGAGCAGTTCTTC. This encodes CASSPLLAGSITYNEQFF.

J is TRBJ2-5 and V is TRBV5-1; D unclear. V gave up 7 bases and J gave up 0 bases, with 10 bases separating them. Germline CDR1 SGHRS, CDR2 YFSETQ. This CDR3 has 13 amino acids. CDR3 loop: CASHSGNQETQYF. As DNA, the CDR3 is TGCGCCAGCCACTCAGGCAACCAAGAGACCCAGTACTTC.

This clone came up a few times. Here the CDR3 DNA reads TGTGCCAGCAGCTCGCGACAGGCTGGCTACACCTTC. This translates into CASSSRQAGYTF. The V call is TRBV5-6, the J call TRBJ1-2, with a weak D call TRBD1 (6 bases). Germline values: CDR1 SGHDT, CDR2 YYEEEE. The CDR3 contains 12 residues. V was cut by 3 bases and J by 7 bases, with 10 bases left in between.

The J gene is TRBJ1-2, the V gene TRBV5-1; 9 nucleotides agree with TRBD1. This CDR3 has 14 amino acids. Germline values: CDR1 SGHRS, CDR2 YFSETQ. Unmatched junction bases numbered 2, after V lost 0 bases and J lost 5 bases. The DNA of the CDR3 is TGCGCCAGCAGCTTGGGACAGGGGGTGTATGGCTACACCTTC. Residues: CASSLGQGVYGYTF.

This sequence joins TRBV6-5 and TRBJ2-1; weak D call: TRBD1 (6 bases). V dropped 4 bases and J dropped 0 bases, with 10 bases sitting between them. The CDR3 runs to 15 residues. Germline CDR1 is MNHEY and CDR2 is SVGAGI. The CDR3, as DNA: TGTGCCAGCAGTTCCGGACAGAGCTCCTACAATGAGCAGTTCTTC. Its protein product is CASSSGQSSYNEQFF.

The chain carries TRBV25-1 and TRBJ2-7; TRBD2 aligns across 8 bases. This CDR3 spans 16 amino acids. Germline V gives CDR1 MGHDK, CDR2 SYGVNS. The V segment lost 6 bases and the J segment 4 bases; nucleotides outside the gene matches: 14. CDR3 sequence: CASSHPPAGALYEQYV. CDR3 sequence (DNA): TGTGCCAGCAGCCATCCCCCAGCGGGGGCTCTTTACGAGCAGTACGTC.

This clone was detected only once. The chain carries TRBV9 and TRBJ2-1, with D possibly being TRBD2 (6 bases). This CDR3 is built from 15 residues. Germline V gene lookup returns CDR1 SGDLS and CDR2 YYNGEE. V lost 4 bases to trimming and J lost 6 bases, with 17 bases between them. CDR3 in amino acids: CASSHASAGVNEQFF. The CDR3 DNA reads as TGTGCCAGCAGCCACGCTAGCGCGGGCGTCAATGAGCAGTTCTTC.

By proportion, this clone is medium-sized. The chain joins TRBV2 to TRBJ2-1; tentative D call: TRBD1 (6 bases). Trimming shortened V by 5 bases and J by 8 bases, and 10 bases separated the two germline ends. CDR3 length: 12 amino acids. CDR1 is SNHLY and CDR2 is FYNNEI in the germline V gene. The CDR3 bases are TGTGCCAGCAGTCCAGGGGCTGATGAGCAGTTCTTC. As protein: CASSPGADEQFF.

The rearrangement joins TRBV2 to TRBJ2-2, with TRBD2 matching 7 bases. Per the germline V gene, CDR1 is SNHLY and CDR2 is FYNNEI. The CDR3 runs to 16 residues. V trimming: 3 bases; J trimming: 4 bases; junction bases outside the gene matches: 8. CDR3 protein: CASSDGEGRGTGELFF. For the CDR3, the DNA is TGTGCCAGCAGTGACGGGGAGGGGCGAGGCACCGGGGAGCTGTTTTTT.

The chain links TRBV7-9 to TRBJ2-2; TRBD2 matches 10 bases. CDR3 size: 15 residues. V was clipped by 2 bases and J by 4 bases; unmatched bases: 1. Germline V gene lookup returns CDR1 SEHNR and CDR2 FQNEAQ (reference sequence). CDR3 DNA: TGTGCCAGCAGCTTATGGACTAGCGGCACCGGGGAGCTGTTTTTT. Translating gives CASSLWTSGTGELFF.